The 14 T cell receptor beta chains reported below all come from one sample, sequenced in a study of T cell repertoires in ileal Crohn's disease. Profiling relied on immunoSEQ multiplex PCR, and the TCRdb table lists in-frame clones only, not all of them. The table records roughly 7,300 clones, about 91% of them present only once. Source material: ileal tissue. All receptors come from an adult with Crohn's disease.

The rearrangement links TRBV5-1 to TRBJ1-1, with D maybe TRBD1 (6 bases). CDR1 and CDR2 (germline): SGHRS, YFSETQ. The CDR3 consists of 16 residues. The ends were cut back, 0 bases at V and 1 base at J, with 13 bases in the middle. CDR3 DNA sequence: TGCGCCAGCAGCTTGGTGGTGGCGGGGGCGAACACTGAAGCTTTCTTT. Translated, it gives CASSLVVAGANTEAFF.

The chain combines TRBV21-1 with TRBJ2-2; the D segment call TRBD2 is taken from the table without a DNA check. TRBV21-1 is labeled a pseudogene. The CDR3 has 15 residues. CDR3 DNA sequence: TGTGCCAGCAGCAAAAGAGATCCGAACACCGGGGAGCTGTTTTTT. This translates into CASSKRDPNTGELFF.

This sequence joins TRBV5-5 and TRBJ2-7, with TRBD1 as a possible D gene (7 bases). The ends were cut back, 3 bases at V and 10 bases at J, with 20 bases in the middle. The germline CDR1 and CDR2 sequences are SGHKS and YYEKEE (reference sequence). The CDR3 runs to 14 residues. This chain's CDR3 is CASSSQGGPGAQYF. The CDR3 nucleotides are TGTGCCAGCAGCTCCCAGGGGGGCCCTGGGGCTCAGTACTTC.

The rearrangement links TRBV5-6 to TRBJ2-3, with D possibly matching TRBD1 (6 bases). Germline CDR1 reads SGHDT; CDR2 reads YYEEEE. Trimming left V 4 bases short and J 4 bases short, with 22 bases between. The CDR3 length is 17 residues. Here the CDR3 DNA reads TGTGCCAGCAGCGACCTTCCCCAGGGGAGATTGTCAGATACGCAGTATTTT. Protein sequence: CASSDLPQGRLSDTQYF.

The V call is TRBV5-1, the J call TRBJ1-3; 7 bases agree with TRBD1. Germline trimming cut 4 bases from V and 3 bases from J; bases unmatched to any gene: 7. Germline V gene data show CDR1 as SGHRS and CDR2 as YFSETQ. The CDR3 is 15 residues long. Here the CDR3 reads CASSLQGLGGNTIYF. The CDR3 nucleotides are TGCGCCAGCAGCCTACAGGGGTTAGGTGGAAACACCATATATTTT.

The chain employs TRBV6-6 and TRBJ1-4, with no clear D. Looked up from germline, CDR1 is MNHNY and CDR2 is SVGAGI (reference sequence). The CDR3 has 16 residues. Trimming took off 4 bases at V and 5 bases at J, with 17 bases between the two ends. The CDR3 region is CASSSARWLRNEKLFF. CDR3 in DNA: TGTGCCAGCAGTTCCGCCAGGTGGCTTAGGAATGAAAAACTGTTTTTT.

The rearrangement links TRBV5-8 to TRBJ2-7; D may be TRBD1 (6 bases). The CDR3 is 13 residues long. Looked up from germline, CDR1 is SGHTS and CDR2 is YDEGEE. Trimming cost V 4 bases and J 5 bases, with 13 bases left between them. The CDR3 reads CASSERRDNEQYF. As DNA, the CDR3 is TGTGCCAGCAGCGAACGCCGGGACAACGAGCAGTACTTC.

This chain joins TRBV2 and TRBJ2-7; 8 bases map to TRBD2. With V trimmed by 1 base and J by 5 bases, 4 bases remained unmatched. Germline V gene data show CDR1 as SNHLY and CDR2 as FYNNEI. There are 14 residues in the CDR3. CDR3 region: CASSEGGGRHEQYF. For the CDR3, the DNA is TGTGCCAGCAGTGAAGGGGGCGGGAGGCACGAGCAGTACTTC.

The chain has TRBV7-8 and TRBJ1-2; 9 bases align to TRBD1. CDR3 length: 13 amino acids. CDR1 and CDR2 (germline): SGHVS, FQNEAQ. V gave up 5 bases and J gave up 9 bases; unmatched junction bases: 7. The CDR3 DNA sequence: TGTGCCAGCAGCGACCGGGACAGGGTCCGCTACACCTTC. Translating gives CASSDRDRVRYTF.

V usage is TRBV5-1 and J usage is TRBJ2-3; 9 bases agree with TRBD1. This CDR3 region has 14 residues. Germline trimming cut 6 bases from V and 6 bases from J; bases unmatched to any gene: 8. Germline CDR1 SGHRS, CDR2 YFSETQ. CDR3 DNA: TGCGCCAGCACCTTCACAGGGGGCAGTGATACGCAGTATTTT. This codes for CASTFTGGSDTQYF.

This chain links TRBV6-1 with TRBJ1-2, with a weak D call TRBD1 (6 bases). This CDR3 is 13 amino acids long. Looked up from germline, CDR1 is MNHNS and CDR2 is SASEGT. V was clipped by 5 bases and J by 6 bases, with 13 bases between them. The CDR3 spells CASSLTGEDGYTF. CDR3 DNA: TGTGCCAGCAGTCTGACAGGAGAAGATGGCTACACCTTC.

The rearrangement joins TRBV2 to TRBJ2-1; perhaps TRBD2 as D (5 bases). There are 11 residues in the CDR3. The V end lost 1 base, the J end lost 15 bases, and 10 bases lay between the germline ends. In germline, CDR1 is SNHLY, CDR2 FYNNEI. In DNA, the CDR3 is TGTGCCAGCAGTGAAGACTCTAGCCGGTTCTTC. This sequence encodes CASSEDSSRFF.

This chain uses TRBV5-6 with TRBJ2-2; tentatively, D is TRBD1 (6 bases). Trimming cost V 4 bases and J 5 bases, with 15 bases left between them. In germline, CDR1 is SGHDT, CDR2 YYEEEE. This CDR3 has 15 amino acids. CDR3 residues: CASSHTGLATGELFF. Here the CDR3 DNA reads TGTGCCAGCAGCCACACAGGGCTAGCTACCGGGGAGCTGTTTTTT.

V is TRBV4-1 and J is TRBJ1-1, with 9 bases identical to TRBD1. Trimming took 3 bases from V and 3 from J; bases not matched to a gene: 8. The length of the CDR3 is 16 residues. Per germline, CDR1 MGHRA and CDR2 YSYEKL. CDR3 sequence: CASSHGQGRGYTEAFF. The CDR3 nucleotides are TGCGCCAGCAGCCACGGACAGGGGAGAGGTTACACTGAAGCTTTCTTT.